This entry lists 24 T cell receptor beta chains sequenced from one sample in a study of T cell changes during pregnancy in multiple sclerosis. TCRdb's copy holds only in-frame clones and misses some; the assay was immunoSEQ multiplex PCR. This sample has 25,000 to 30,000 clones, with 85% to 90% found just once. Material: CD8+ T cells from peripheral blood mononuclear cells, obtained after pregnancy. The receptors originated from a female donor with multiple sclerosis, enrolled in a pregnancy study.

There are many counts of this clone. The chain links TRBV28 to TRBJ2-7; possibly TRBD1 for D (7 bases). CDR1 and CDR2 from the germline V gene are MDHEN and SYDVKM. The CDR3 totals 17 residues. V was trimmed by 6 bases and J by 0 bases, leaving 21 bases between them. This CDR3 reads CASSPLGQGGLSYEQYF. The CDR3 DNA reads as TGTGCCAGCAGCCCCCTGGGGCAGGGGGGCCTCTCCTACGAGCAGTACTTC.

The genes are TRBV4-3 and TRBJ1-5; 7 bases fit TRBD1. The V gene's germline CDR1 is LGHNA and CDR2 YSLEER. V was clipped by 2 bases and J by 2 bases; unmatched bases: 6. The CDR3 spans 16 residues. The CDR3 DNA reads TGCGCCAGCAGCCAAACAGGGGAAGGGGGCAATCAGCCCCAGCATTTT. Protein sequence: CASSQTGEGGNQPQHF.

J is TRBJ2-7 and V is TRBV6-4; D might be TRBD1 (6 bases). Germline CDR1 and CDR2: MRHNA and SNTAGT. The V gene lost 1 base and the J gene lost 2 bases, with 9 bases spanning the gap. The CDR3 spans 14 residues. The CDR3 nucleotides are TGTGCCAGCAGTGACTACAGGGTGACCTACGAGCAGTACTTC. Translation: CASSDYRVTYEQYF.

The V and J genes are TRBV6-4 and TRBJ2-1; D is possibly TRBD2 (6 bases). Germline CDR1 reads MRHNA; CDR2 reads SNTAGT. The CDR3 consists of 16 residues. The V and J ends lost 2 bases and 1 base respectively, with 12 bases between them. The CDR3 is CASSDGGKGSYNEQFF. CDR3 in DNA: TGTGCCAGCAGTGACGGGGGGAAAGGATCCTACAATGAGCAGTTCTTC.

V and J are TRBV6-1 and TRBJ2-2, with a possible D match to TRBD2 (6 bases). V lost 1 base, J lost 4 bases, and 10 bases lay in between. The CDR3 is 15 residues long. Germline V gene lookup returns CDR1 MNHNS and CDR2 SASEGT. The chain's CDR3 is CASSEEEGGTGELFF. Written as DNA, the CDR3 is TGTGCCAGCAGTGAAGAGGAGGGCGGCACCGGGGAGCTGTTTTTT.

This sequence joins TRBV18 and TRBJ2-5, with 7 bases aligning to TRBD1. The V segment lost 3 bases and the J segment 2 bases; nucleotides outside the gene matches: 3. Germline CDR1 and CDR2: KGHSH and LQKENI. CDR3 length equals 14 residues. CDR3 sequence: CASSPWDSQETQYF. The DNA for the CDR3 is TGTGCCAGCTCACCCTGGGACAGTCAAGAGACCCAGTACTTC. Drawing the rest from reference TRBV18 and TRBJ2-5, the complete variable domain is NAGVMQNPRHLVRRRGQEARLRCSPMKGHSHVYWYRQLPEEGLKFMVYLQKENIIDESGMPKERFSAEFPKEGPSILRIQQVVRGDSAAYFCASSPWDSQETQYFGPGTRLLVL.

This rearrangement joins TRBV6-6 to TRBJ1-6; D is possibly TRBD1 (5 bases). V was clipped by 6 bases and J by 0 bases, with 12 bases between them. CDR1 and CDR2 from the germline V gene are MNHNY and SVGAGI (reference sequence). CDR3 length: 16 amino acids. For the CDR3, the DNA is TGTGCCAGCAGAGACAGTAAGAGCTCCTATAATTCACCCCTCCACTTT. Its translation is CASRDSKSSYNSPLHF.

The rearrangement joins TRBV6-4 to TRBJ2-1; 9 bases line up with TRBD2. Trimming cost V 3 bases and J 5 bases; bases outside gene matches: 5. The CDR3 runs 15 residues. CDR1 is MRHNA and CDR2 is SNTAGT in the germline V gene. The CDR3, as DNA: TGTGCCAGCAGTGAAGGTAGCGGGGGTAACAATGAGCAGTTCTTC. As protein: CASSEGSGGNNEQFF.

In this sample, this clone turned up a few times. The J gene is TRBJ2-7, the V gene TRBV5-1, with 8 positions matching TRBD1. CDR1 is SGHRS, CDR2 YFSETQ, per germline. V shed 0 bases, J shed 12 bases, and the junction held 5 bases outside the gene matches. This CDR3 is 12 amino acids long. CDR3 coding DNA: TGCGCCAGCAGCTTGGATGACAGGGGAAGGTACTTC. This codes for CASSLDDRGRYF.

The rearrangement uses TRBV2 and TRBJ1-2; 7 bases align to TRBD1. There are 15 residues in the CDR3. V lost 7 bases to trimming and J lost 4 bases; unmatched junction nucleotides: 12. Germline V lookup: CDR1 SNHLY, CDR2 FYNNEI. The CDR3: CASKEGWDRLYGYTF. CDR3 bases: TGTGCCAGCAAAGAAGGTTGGGACAGACTCTATGGCTACACCTTC.

The V and J genes are TRBV7-9 and TRBJ1-1; TRBD1 aligns across 7 bases. Germline V gene sequence: CDR1 SEHNR, CDR2 FQNEAQ (reference sequence). V lost 5 bases and J lost 4; bases outside the gene matches: 10. The CDR3 spans 15 residues. The CDR3 here is CASSPPTGSFTEAFF. The DNA of the CDR3 is TGTGCCAGCAGCCCCCCGACAGGGTCGTTCACTGAAGCTTTCTTT.

The chain has TRBV19 and TRBJ1-4; D possibly corresponds to TRBD1 (5 bases). Germline V CDR1 and CDR2: LNHDA, SQIVND (reference sequence). The CDR3 loop spans 14 amino acids. The V end was cut by 9 bases, the J end by 5 bases, with 16 bases between. The CDR3 bases are TGTGCCAGCACACCAGGGTGGAGCAATGAAAAACTGTTTTTT. It codes for CASTPGWSNEKLFF.

The genes are TRBV18 and TRBJ1-2, with 7 nucleotides matching TRBD1. With V trimmed by 3 bases and J by 3 bases, 13 bases remained unmatched. From germline, CDR1 is KGHSH and CDR2 LQKENI. The CDR3 has 17 amino acids. CDR3 DNA sequence: TGTGCCAGCTCACCTCCACGCGGGACAGCTTTATACTATGGCTACACCTTC. Residues: CASSPPRGTALYYGYTF.

The chain has TRBV15 and TRBJ2-5, with 7 bases that match TRBD2. Judging by the DNA end, TRBJ2-7 fits better; the J call may be wrong. From germline, CDR1 is LNHNV and CDR2 YYDKDF (reference sequence). CDR3 length: 14 amino acids. CDR3 sequence (DNA): TGTGCCACAGAGGAAGCGGGGCGGGGAAACGAGCAGTACTTC. Encoded protein: CATEEAGRGNEQYF.

V and J are TRBV10-2 and TRBJ1-1; D call uncertain. Trimming removed 0 bases at V and 0 bases at J, with 14 bases between. The CDR3 spans 17 residues. CDR1 is WSHSY, CDR2 SAAADI, per germline. The CDR3 DNA is TGCGCCAGCAGTGAGTCGAGTAATTTAATCATGAACACTGAAGCTTTCTTT. It yields the protein CASSESSNLIMNTEAFF.

V is TRBV19 and J is TRBJ1-5, with unresolved D. Germline CDR1 is LNHDA and CDR2 is SQIVND (reference sequence). The CDR3 totals 12 residues. Trimming cost V 9 bases and J 9 bases, with 15 bases left between them. The CDR3 nucleotides read TGTGCCAGCTCCAACTCATTCGGGCCCCAGCATTTT. It encodes CASSNSFGPQHF. Full variable domain (rest looked up from reference TRBV19 and TRBJ1-5): DGGITQSPKYLFRKEGQNVTLSCEQNLNHDAMYWYRQDPGQGLRLIYYSQIVNDFQKGDIAEGYSVSREKKESFPLTVTSAQKNPTAFYLCASSNSFGPQHFGDGTRLSIL.

The genes are TRBV6-6 and TRBJ2-7; tentative D call: TRBD1 (5 bases). The V and J ends lost 10 bases and 3 bases respectively, with 13 bases between them. Germline CDR1 MNHNY, CDR2 SVGAGI (reference sequence). This CDR3 is 12 amino acids long. Written as DNA, the CDR3 is TGTGCCACGCGACAGACTGTCTACGAGCAGTACTTC. It codes for CATRQTVYEQYF.

The DNA for the CDR3 is TGTGCCAGCAGTCCCCTCGGAGAGAGGGACACCTACGAGCAGTACTTC. Amino acid sequence: CASSPLGERDTYEQYF. V usage is TRBV28 and J usage is TRBJ2-7; a weak D match, TRBD1 (6 bases). Germline V gene lookup returns CDR1 MDHEN and CDR2 SYDVKM. The CDR3 is made up of 16 amino acids. V was cut by 5 bases and J by 2 bases, with 19 bases left in between.

The chain has TRBV6-6 and TRBJ2-3; 10 bases map to TRBD2. CDR3 length: 16 residues. V lost 5 bases, J lost 1 base, and 6 bases stayed unmatched. Germline CDR1 reads MNHNY; CDR2 reads SVGAGI (reference sequence). CDR3 sequence (DNA): TGTGCCAGCAGTAGCGGGCTAGCGGGGGGCACAGATACGCAGTATTTT. Protein: CASSSGLAGGTDTQYF.

This clone appeared once. J is TRBJ2-5 and V is TRBV6-5; 7 nucleotides agree with TRBD2. The CDR3 is 16 amino acids. CDR1 is MNHEY and CDR2 is SVGAGI in the germline V gene. J was trimmed by 5 bases and V by 0 bases; bases with no gene match: 9. Written as DNA, the CDR3 is TGTGCCAGCAGTTACTCGATGGATCTGGGGGGGGAGACCCAGTACTTC. Amino acids: CASSYSMDLGGETQYF.

The chain links TRBV6-5 to TRBJ1-5, with TRBD1 identical over 12 bases. Trimming at V came to 4 bases and at J to 6 bases, leaving 4 bases not matched to a gene. Germline-derived CDR1 and CDR2 are MNHEY and SVGAGI. The CDR3 consists of 15 residues. The CDR3 region is CASSSGTGGFQPQHF. As DNA, the CDR3 is TGTGCCAGCAGTTCCGGGACAGGGGGCTTTCAGCCCCAGCATTTT.

The chain employs TRBV6-1 and TRBJ2-2; 8 bases are shared with TRBD2. Germline CDR1 and CDR2: MNHNS and SASEGT. The CDR3 is made up of 13 amino acids. For the CDR3, the DNA is TGTGCTGGTCGGGGGGGAGACACCGGGGAGCTGTTTTTT. The encoded protein is CAGRGGDTGELFF.

This clone was recorded only once. This chain connects TRBV21-1 to TRBJ1-5. TRBV21-1 is marked as a pseudogene. The CDR3 sequence is 17 residues long. The CDR3 is CASSNLRDCDPDQPQHF. In DNA, the CDR3 is TGTGCCAGCAGCAACCTGAGGGACTGCGACCCAGATCAGCCCCAGCATTTT.

This chain connects TRBV9 to TRBJ1-2, with D maybe TRBD1 (5 bases). V was clipped by 0 bases and J by 8 bases, with 23 bases between them. This CDR3 has 17 amino acids. CDR1 SGDLS and CDR2 YYNGEE come from the germline V gene. Written as DNA, the CDR3 is TGTGCCAGCAGCGTAGGGGTACAGGCATACCCCTCAGAAGGCTACACCTTC. It encodes CASSVGVQAYPSEGYTF.